The rows below give T cell receptor beta chains drawn from one sample of a study of T cell responses to AZD1222 COVID-19 vaccine. Clones were read by immunoSEQ multiplex PCR, and TCRdb kept only the in-frame ones, dropping some. The sample carries 150,000 to 160,000 clones, 90% recorded once. The source was peripheral blood, collected on day 0 of AZD1222 vaccination. The receptors here all came from an adult in good health. Both conserved end residues are part of each CDR3. Some rows mark clone size as missing; the rest say once, few, many or name a class of expanded clone.

clone_size: NA; v_call: TRBV20-1; j_call: TRBJ1-2; cdr3_aa: CSASGGIYGYTF
clone_size: NA; v_call: TRBV21-1; j_call: TRBJ2-1; cdr3_aa: CASSKNYNEQFF
clone_size: once; v_call: TRBV10-3; j_call: TRBJ2-1; cdr3_aa: CAISTGTSNEQFF
clone_size: NA; v_call: TRBV5-5; j_call: TRBJ2-1; cdr3_aa: CASSLTWFGEQFF
clone_size: NA; v_call: TRBV11-2; j_call: TRBJ1-1; cdr3_aa: CASSLEHLFLFEAFF
clone_size: NA; v_call: TRBV27; j_call: TRBJ1-1; cdr3_aa: CASSLGRGTEAFF
clone_size: NA; v_call: TRBV6-5; j_call: TRBJ1-4; cdr3_aa: CASSYGGTGIQKLFF
clone_size: NA; v_call: TRBV4-2; j_call: TRBJ2-3; cdr3_aa: CASSPQALGSGDTQYF
clone_size: NA; v_call: TRBV28; j_call: TRBJ2-4; cdr3_aa: CASSVLVPLAKNIQYF
clone_size: NA; v_call: TRBV24-1; j_call: TRBJ1-2; cdr3_aa: CATSVEGRYGYTF
clone_size: NA; v_call: TRBV11-1; j_call: TRBJ2-7; cdr3_aa: CASSDFLGAGYYEQYF
clone_size: NA; v_call: TRBV5-4; j_call: TRBJ2-5; cdr3_aa: CASTPVPGRETQYF
clone_size: NA; v_call: TRBV6-5; j_call: TRBJ2-7; cdr3_aa: CASSRDQPNEQYF
clone_size: NA; v_call: TRBV7-9; j_call: TRBJ2-2; cdr3_aa: CALTSGSNTGELFF
clone_size: NA; v_call: TRBV6-6; j_call: TRBJ2-1; cdr3_aa: CASSSLPAYNEQFF
clone_size: NA; v_call: TRBV12-3/TRBV12-4; j_call: TRBJ1-5; cdr3_aa: CASSLDRDLRHF
clone_size: NA; v_call: TRBV6-5; j_call: TRBJ2-5; cdr3_aa: CASLRQGEETQYF
clone_size: NA; v_call: TRBV28; j_call: TRBJ1-6; cdr3_aa: CASRGAGDSNSPLHF
clone_size: NA; v_call: TRBV7-2; j_call: TRBJ1-6; cdr3_aa: CASSWRNSPLHF
clone_size: NA; v_call: TRBV7-6; j_call: TRBJ1-1; cdr3_aa: CASSLEGTGPYSNTEAFF
clone_size: NA; v_call: TRBV21-1; j_call: TRBJ1-1; cdr3_aa: CASNTPGVTTEAFF
clone_size: NA; v_call: TRBV7-2; j_call: TRBJ2-7; cdr3_aa: CASSERQSYEQYF